The 25 T cell receptor beta chains below were found in one sample sequenced in a study of cytomegalovirus exposure and HLA in healthy donors. 13 Jbeta primers and 60 Vbeta primers were used for the PCR. Repertoires were generated with immunoSEQ multiplex PCR, while TCRdb's copy carries only in-frame clones and drops some. The data contain roughly 140,000 clones, 82% of them singletons. Sequencing was performed on PBMCs. All receptors derive from a male donor in good health and CMV-seronegative.

The J gene is TRBJ1-5, the V gene TRBV28, with D unclear. Trimming took 6 bases from V and 3 from J, leaving 9 bases between them. The CDR3 consists of 13 residues. The germline V gene encodes CDR1 MDHEN and CDR2 SYDVKM. CDR3 region: CASRVGVNQPQHF. In nucleotides, the CDR3 is TGTGCCAGCAGGGTCGGGGTCAATCAGCCCCAGCATTTT.

The rearrangement uses TRBV27 and TRBJ2-1; 8 positions match TRBD2. Looked up from germline, CDR1 is MNHEY and CDR2 is SMNVEV (reference sequence). This CDR3 contains 16 residues. After removal of 4 bases from V and 7 bases from J, the junction contained 12 bases not matched to a gene. This CDR3 is CASSYLLAEGGNEQFF. The CDR3 DNA follows: TGTGCCAGCAGTTACCTACTAGCGGAGGGAGGGAATGAGCAGTTCTTC.

The genes are TRBV7-2 and TRBJ2-7; tentative D call: TRBD2 (7 bases). The germline gives CDR1 SGHTA, CDR2 FQGNSA. This CDR3 is 14 amino acids long. V was trimmed by 7 bases and J by 7 bases, leaving 20 bases between them. The CDR3 nucleotides read TGTGCCAGCACCAGGGAGGGGGGACCGTCGGAGCAGTACTTC. It translates to CASTREGGPSEQYF. The full variable domain, with the rest looked up from reference TRBV7-2 and TRBJ2-7, is GAGVSQSPSNKVTEKGKDVELRCDPISGHTALYWYRQSLGQGLEFLIYFQGNSAPDKSGLPSDRFSAERTGGSVSTLTIQRTQQEDSAVYLCASTREGGPSEQYFGPGTRLTVT.

The rearrangement uses TRBV25-1 and TRBJ1-1; 7 bases line up with TRBD1. The V gene end was trimmed by 3 bases and the J gene end by 5 bases; junction bases not matched to a gene: 9. Germline CDR1 reads MGHDK; CDR2 reads SYGVNS. CDR3 length: 15 amino acids. CDR3 bases: TGTGCCAGCAGTGATCTGGCACAGGGGAGGACTGAAGCTTTCTTT. Protein: CASSDLAQGRTEAFF.

In regard to this clone: The germline gene is not matched at one end of the junction; a read error may be the cause. V is TRBV5-1 and J is TRBJ2-1, with D perhaps matching TRBD2 (5 bases). From germline, CDR1 is SGHRS and CDR2 YFSETQ. The CDR3 is 17 amino acids. CDR3 in DNA: TGCGCCAGCACGGCGGCCCGGACTGGGAGCTCCTACGATGAGCAGTTCTTC. Translation gives CASTAARTGSSYDEQFF.

The chain is built from TRBV27 and TRBJ1-1; no reliable D call. The CDR3 is made up of 16 amino acids. Between the trimmed V and J ends, which lost 6 bases and 1 base, there was a span of 18 bases. Germline CDR1 MNHEY, CDR2 SMNVEV (reference sequence). CDR3 region: CASRSLMAGWNTEAFF. As DNA, the CDR3 is TGTGCCAGCAGATCCCTAATGGCAGGTTGGAACACTGAAGCTTTCTTT.

The V and J genes are TRBV27 and TRBJ1-5, with 8 positions matching TRBD1. Trimming removed 2 bases from V and 7 bases from J; junction bases left unmatched: 4. The CDR3 is 14 amino acids. CDR1 is MNHEY, CDR2 SMNVEV, per germline (reference sequence). CDR3 loop: CASSLQGAEQPQHF. The CDR3 coding sequence is TGTGCCAGCAGTTTACAGGGGGCCGAGCAGCCCCAGCATTTT.

J is TRBJ2-7 and V is TRBV9, with TRBD2 matching over 10 bases. Per the germline V gene, CDR1 is SGDLS and CDR2 is YYNGEE. This CDR3 has 15 residues. The junction had 11 bases not matched to a gene; V was cut back by 4 bases and J by 7 bases. The CDR3 DNA reads as TGTGCCAGCAGCTCGAGCGGGAGGGCCCTCGCAGAGCAGTACTTC. This sequence encodes CASSSSGRALAEQYF.

The chain combines TRBV28 with TRBJ2-7; D possibly corresponds to TRBD1 (6 bases). The CDR3 runs to 12 residues. Germline V gene data show CDR1 as MDHEN and CDR2 as SYDVKM. Trimming left V 6 bases short and J 3 bases short, with 9 bases between. CDR3 nucleotides: TGTGCCAGCAGGGGACAATTCTACGAGCAGTACTTC. Translated, it gives CASRGQFYEQYF.

The chain uses TRBV11-3 and TRBJ2-7, with a possible D match to TRBD2 (5 bases). This CDR3 has 13 amino acids. Germline V lookup: CDR1 SGHNT, CDR2 YENEEA. V dropped 4 bases and J dropped 6 bases, with 13 bases sitting between them. CDR3 in DNA: TGTGCCAGCAGCTCAAGAGGCGCGGGCGAGCAGTACTTC. Amino acids: CASSSRGAGEQYF.

This clone was counted a single time. V gene TRBV7-2 combines with J gene TRBJ2-3; unclear D gene. The CDR3 runs to 16 residues. Germline CDR1 is SGHTA and CDR2 is FQGNSA. V lost 0 bases to trimming and J lost 1 base, with 11 bases between them. CDR3 nucleotides: TGTGCCAGCAGCTTAGCGCATAGACTTGGCACAGATACGCAGTATTTT. As protein: CASSLAHRLGTDTQYF.

This clone was seen only once. This chain links TRBV6-6 with TRBJ2-1, with D maybe TRBD2 (6 bases). From germline, CDR1 is MNHNY and CDR2 SVGAGI (reference sequence). This CDR3 region has 14 residues. V was shortened by 7 bases and J by 6 bases, with 16 bases between the two germline ends. The CDR3 loop is CASTRREWGNEQFF. Written as DNA, the CDR3 is TGTGCCAGCACACGTCGGGAGTGGGGCAATGAGCAGTTCTTC.

The V call is TRBV18, the J call TRBJ2-7; D might be TRBD1 (6 bases). Germline V gene data show CDR1 as KGHSH and CDR2 as LQKENI. CDR3 length: 15 amino acids. Trimming removed 2 bases from V and 3 bases from J, with 14 bases in between. The CDR3 DNA reads as TGTGCCAGCTCACCATTCCGACAGGCGAACTACGAGCAGTACTTC. Its protein is CASSPFRQANYEQYF.

The chain combines TRBV28 with TRBJ2-7; 10 bases line up with TRBD2. This CDR3 is built from 14 residues. CDR1 MDHEN and CDR2 SYDVKM come from the germline V gene. V lost 6 bases to trimming and J lost 4 bases; unmatched junction nucleotides: 6. The DNA for the CDR3 is TGTGCCAGCAGCCTGGGACTAGCGCCTTACGAGCAGTACTTC. Its protein is CASSLGLAPYEQYF.

There are a few counts of this clone. The rearrangement links TRBV13 to TRBJ2-1; 7 bases match TRBD1. This CDR3 has 14 amino acids. V lost 11 bases, J lost 8 bases, and 15 bases stayed unmatched. The V gene's germline CDR1 is PRHDT and CDR2 FYEKMQ (reference sequence). The CDR3 bases are TGTGCCTCTTGGGACAGAATACATGGGGATGAGCAGTTCTTC. It specifies CASWDRIHGDEQFF. Supplemented by reference TRBV13 and TRBJ2-1, the full variable domain reads AAGVIQSPRHLIKEKRETATLKCYPIPRHDTVYWYQQGPGQDPQFLISFYEKMQSDKGSIPDRFSAQQFSDYHSELNMSSLELGDSALYFCASWDRIHGDEQFFGPGTRLTVL.

V is TRBV19 and J is TRBJ2-1; D may be TRBD1 (6 bases). Germline loops: CDR1 LNHDA, CDR2 SQIVND (reference sequence). V lost 5 bases to trimming and J lost 5 bases, with 16 bases between them. The CDR3 totals 15 residues. The CDR3: CASSFAHHRDNEQFF. DNA of the CDR3: TGTGCCAGTAGTTTTGCGCACCACAGGGACAATGAGCAGTTCTTC.

The chain carries TRBV6-5 and TRBJ1-1; 8 bases match TRBD1. This CDR3 has 14 amino acids. With 2 bases clipped from V and 10 bases from J, the junction kept 9 bases outside the gene matches. Germline lookup yields CDR1 MNHEY and CDR2 SVGAGI. The CDR3, as DNA: TGTGCCAGCAGTTACCAATCCGGGACAGGCTTAGCTTTCTTT. Translated: CASSYQSGTGLAFF.

This rearrangement joins TRBV19 to TRBJ2-7; 10 nucleotides line up with TRBD2. The CDR3 sequence is 14 residues long. Germline V CDR1 and CDR2: LNHDA, SQIVND (reference sequence). The trim removed 5 bases at V and 9 bases at J, leaving 10 bases unmatched. Here the CDR3 reads CASSGTSGVEGQYF. The CDR3 bases are TGTGCCAGTAGTGGAACTAGCGGGGTCGAGGGGCAGTACTTC.

This clone was detected only once. The rearrangement joins TRBV10-3 to TRBJ1-2, with 8 bases aligning to TRBD1. This CDR3 has 14 amino acids. The germline V gene encodes CDR1 ENHRY and CDR2 SYGVKD. V lost 4 bases to trimming and J lost 2 bases; unmatched junction nucleotides: 3. CDR3 residues: CAISADRENYGYTF. The CDR3 region has the DNA TGTGCCATCAGTGCGGACAGGGAGAACTATGGCTACACCTTC.

V gene TRBV2 combines with J gene TRBJ2-3; a weak D match, TRBD2 (5 bases). The CDR3 contains 14 residues. V lost 8 bases, J lost 3 bases, and 15 bases lay in between. Germline CDR1 SNHLY, CDR2 FYNNEI. This CDR3 reads CASGAGIRTDTQYF. The CDR3, as DNA: TGTGCCAGCGGTGCCGGGATCAGGACAGATACGCAGTATTTT.

The chain links TRBV2 to TRBJ2-3; 8 bases agree with TRBD2. Germline assignment: CDR1 SNHLY and CDR2 FYNNEI. The CDR3 has 15 residues. The V segment lost 7 bases and the J segment 1 base; nucleotides outside the gene matches: 7. The CDR3, as DNA: TGTGCCAGCAATCCGACTAGCGAACGCACAGATACGCAGTATTTT. Protein product: CASNPTSERTDTQYF.

The V gene is TRBV7-2, the J gene TRBJ2-1; a possible D gene is TRBD2 (5 bases). Trimming cost V 3 bases and J 2 bases, with 11 bases left between them. The CDR3 has 15 residues. The germline V gene encodes CDR1 SGHTA and CDR2 FQGNSA. The CDR3 DNA sequence: TGTGCCAGCAGCTTTTATGTGGGAGCCTACAATGAGCAGTTCTTC. Encoded protein: CASSFYVGAYNEQFF.

CDR3 nucleotides: TGTGCCAGCAGCATAAGACAGGGGGGTATAGAGACCCAGTACTTC. Protein sequence: CASSIRQGGIETQYF. The chain uses TRBV9 and TRBJ2-5, with TRBD1 identical over 9 bases. This CDR3 comprises 15 residues. Germline-derived CDR1 and CDR2 are SGDLS and YYNGEE. V was pared by 4 bases and J by 4 bases, with 8 bases of the junction left unmatched.

This clone appeared once. The chain combines TRBV4-3 with TRBJ1-1; no definite D call. This CDR3 has 16 amino acids. Germline lookup yields CDR1 LGHNA and CDR2 YSLEER. V was trimmed by 0 bases and J by 5 bases, leaving 16 bases between them. The CDR3 region has the DNA TGCGCCAGCAGCCAAGAAACGGGGATAGTTGGTACTGAAGCTTTCTTT. This codes for CASSQETGIVGTEAFF.

This clone was seen only once. This rearrangement joins TRBV6-5 to TRBJ1-5, with a possible D match to TRBD1 (6 bases). The germline V gene encodes CDR1 MNHEY and CDR2 SVGAGI. V shed 4 bases and J shed 1 base, with 14 bases lying between them. The CDR3 totals 16 residues. In DNA form, the CDR3 reads TGTGCCAGCAGTTCGGGGGGCTGGTTAAGCAATCAGCCCCAGCATTTT. Translation gives CASSSGGWLSNQPQHF.